This T cell receptor (beta chain) was identified in a study of regulatory T cells in long-lasting Graves disease. The study's findings and limits: Persistent patients shared more public clonotypes (around 3,000) than new patients (about 1,000). Blood alone, not thyroid tissue, was studied. Persistent Graves' disease cases displayed lower TCR diversity than newly diagnosed ones.

V lost 7 bases and J lost 6, with 15 bases in between. CDR3 length: 14 amino acids. As to this clonotype: The antigen remains unidentified.

TCRdb redid the calling of the reads with MiXCR, one entry per CDR3 protein. Among around 1,100 distinct CDR3 sequences, 80% to 85% were seen once, and the ten largest hold more than 9%. PBMC RNA served as the TCR library source. The material sequenced was peripheral blood mononuclear cells (PBMCs), taken with antithyroid drug treatment, in newly diagnosed or persistent Graves disease (not recorded which). This clonotype originated in a woman in her forties or fifties with Graves disease. The J gene is TRBJ2-2, the V gene TRBV12-3 or TRBV12-4, with a tentative D call TRBD2 (5 bases). The CDR3 coding sequence is TGTGCCAGCATCTACGGGGTTTTGGCCGGGGAGCTGTTTTTT. It translates to CASIYGVLAGELFF.